This T cell receptor beta chain was captured in a study of blood T cells in healthy people across ages. Primed by a sample-barcoded 5' primer and a J-beta primer mix, a second PCR proceeded for about 6 to 12 cycles. TCRdb reprocessed the 5' RACE reads with MiXCR, giving one entry per CDR3 protein. The data hold approximately 1.5 million distinct CDR3 sequences, with roughly 32% observed a single time. Deletions cut 2 bases from V and 7 bases from J, with 8 bases between. There are 12 residues in the CDR3. Germline CDR1 SGHAT, CDR2 FQNNGV. This receptor was taken from a woman in her 30s in good health. The sequenced material came from blood. J is TRBJ1-1 and V is TRBV11-2; the D is unclear. CDR3 bases: TGTGCCAGCAGCTTATCCGGCCGTGAAGCTTTCTTT. It yields the protein CASSLSGREAFF.